The TCR beta chain under discussion was sequenced for a study of cytotoxic CD8 clonotypes in ibrutinib-treated CLL. Trimming took 6 bases from V and 0 from J, leaving 9 bases between them. The CDR3 has 14 amino acids. The protocol was immunoSEQ multiplex PCR, while the TCRdb copy is restricted to in-frame clones and leaves out a portion. The data contain about 140,000 clones, more than 70% of them singletons. This specimen consisted of PBMCs, obtained after 36 months of ibrutinib treatment. The clonotype originates from a human donor with chronic lymphocytic leukemia. This rearrangement joins TRBV23-1 to TRBJ1-5; D might be TRBD1 (6 bases). TRBV23-1 has ORF status, its function being uncertain. The CDR3 reads CASRDSYSNQPQHF. For the CDR3, the DNA is TGCGCCAGCAGGGACAGTTATAGCAATCAGCCCCAGCATTTT.